This TCR beta chain was retrieved from a study of cytomegalovirus exposure and HLA in healthy donors. PCR used 60 Vbeta primers and 13 Jbeta primers. Profiling relied on immunoSEQ multiplex PCR, and the TCRdb table lists in-frame clones only, not all of them. The table lists 40,000 to 55,000 clones, roughly 73% of them singletons. CDR1 and CDR2 from the germline V gene are SGHDN and FVKESK. Germline trimming cut 2 bases from V and 7 bases from J; bases unmatched to any gene: 4. The CDR3 runs 15 residues. The V gene is TRBV14, the J gene TRBJ1-6; 8 bases fit TRBD1. The origin of this receptor is a woman aged 40 to 50 in good health and CMV-seropositive. The specimen sequenced was PBMCs. CDR3 coding DNA: TGTGCCAGCAGCCAAACCCAGGGGGCAAATTCACCCCTCCACTTT. It yields the protein CASSQTQGANSPLHF. Based on the CDR3 plus reference TRBV14 and TRBJ1-6, the full variable domain is EAGVTQFPSHSVIEKGQTVTLRCDPISGHDNLYWYRRVMGKEIKFLLHFVKESKQDESGMPNNRFLAERTGGTYSTLKVQPAELEDSGVYFCASSQTQGANSPLHFGNGTRLTVT.